The sequence of this T cell receptor (beta chain) was determined in a study of T cell repertoires and HLA-DP antigens. Study-wide context: One stimulator alloantigen differed from self by one groove amino acid; the other by ten.

The germline V gene encodes CDR1 LNHDA and CDR2 SQIVND (reference sequence). The CDR3 runs to 15 residues. V lost 4 bases and J lost 6; bases outside the gene matches: 7. Profiling relied on immunoSEQ multiplex PCR, and the TCRdb table lists in-frame clones only, not all of them. The sample gives over 60,000 clones, around three quarters of which show up once; roughly 1.5% is in the top ten. Remarks on this clone: The antigen is not known.

The chain employs TRBV19 and TRBJ2-2; 8 nucleotides match TRBD2. Specimen: CD4+ T cells from PBMCs. This TCR was recovered from a man in his sixties in good health and CMV-seronegative. Here the CDR3 reads CASSRTGGPPGELFF. The DNA for the CDR3 is TGTGCCAGTAGTAGGACGGGAGGGCCCCCCGGGGAGCTGTTTTTT.